This T cell receptor beta chain comes out of a study of OX40 agonist ivuxolimab in advanced cancers. Study background: Six ivuxolimab dose levels, 0.01 to 10 mg/kg, were given intravenously every 2 weeks. Partial response was recorded in three patients: one hepatocellular carcinoma and two cutaneous melanoma cases. The dose-escalation group included hepatocellular carcinoma, melanoma, renal cell carcinoma and head and neck cancer.

Sequencing used immunoSEQ multiplex PCR; TCRdb keeps in-frame clones, though not all of them. The sample records tens of thousands of clones, 79% being singletons. This CDR3 region has 13 residues. The V gene's germline CDR1 is SGHTA and CDR2 FQGTGA. The V and J ends lost 4 bases and 4 bases respectively, with 11 bases between them. The TCR comes from an adult with an advanced solid tumor such as melanoma, head and neck, liver or kidney cancer. The sequences come from CD4+ or CD8+ T cells sorted from blood, collected in a trial of the OX40 agonist ivuxolimab. V usage is TRBV7-3 and J usage is TRBJ2-7, with a tentative D call TRBD2 (5 bases). The CDR3 loop reads CASSSGVGYEQYF. The CDR3 nucleotides are TGTGCCAGCAGCTCCGGGGTTGGTTACGAGCAGTACTTC.